The rows below give T cell receptor beta chains drawn from one sample of a study. In TCRdb, the RT-PCR reads were re-called with MiXCR into one record per CDR3 protein. The table has hundreds of thousands of distinct CDR3 sequences, 14% seen once; the top ten hold roughly 3.6%. Sequencing was done on a sample of memory CD4+ T cells from blood. These receptors all stem from a female donor in good health, serving as a healthy control. Each CDR3 is given with its conserved first and last residue. Each record gives: CDR3 DNA, CDR3 protein, V gene, clone size, D gene, J gene. The D gene is left open where the match is weak. Rows give clone size only sometimes, using once, few, many, or a class for an expanded clone.

CDR3nt: TGTGCCAGCAGACTTTACCATGAGCAGTTCTTC
CDR3aa: CASRLYHEQFF
v_gene: TRBV28
abundance: few
d_gene: NA
j_gene: TRBJ2-1

CDR3nt: TGCGCCAGCAGCTTGACGACAGGGGGCTACACTGAAGCTTTCTTT
CDR3aa: CASSLTTGGYTEAFF
v_gene: TRBV5-1
abundance: few
d_gene: TRBD1
j_gene: TRBJ1-1

CDR3nt: TGTGCCAGCAGCTTAATCGGGACAGGGGAAAGCACAGATACGCAGTATTTT
CDR3aa: CASSLIGTGESTDTQYF
v_gene: TRBV7-2
abundance: NA
d_gene: TRBD1
j_gene: TRBJ2-3

CDR3nt: TGCGCCAGCAGCTTGGTAGGGCAAGGGGAGACCCAGTACTTC
CDR3aa: CASSLVGQGETQYF
v_gene: TRBV5-1
abundance: many
d_gene: NA
j_gene: TRBJ2-5

CDR3nt: TGTGCCACCAGTGGTCCGACTAGCACAGATACGCAGTATTTT
CDR3aa: CATSGPTSTDTQYF
v_gene: TRBV15
abundance: NA
d_gene: NA
j_gene: TRBJ2-3

CDR3nt: TGTGCCAGCAGCTCACGACAGGGTGTCATCTCTGGAAACACCATATATTTT
CDR3aa: CASSSRQGVISGNTIYF
v_gene: TRBV9
abundance: few
d_gene: TRBD1
j_gene: TRBJ1-3

CDR3nt: TGTGCCAGCAGCCCTCTCTGGCGTACTCACGAGCAGTACTTC
CDR3aa: CASSPLWRTHEQYF
v_gene: TRBV3-1
abundance: NA
d_gene: NA
j_gene: TRBJ2-7

CDR3nt: TGTGCCAGCAGCTCTGGACAGGTTCGGGAGGTTTCACCCCTCCACTTT
CDR3aa: CASSSGQVREVSPLHF
v_gene: TRBV6-2/TRBV6-3
abundance: few
d_gene: TRBD1
j_gene: TRBJ1-6

CDR3nt: TGTGCCAGCAGCTGGCTGACAGGGAGCGGAAACACCATATATTTT
CDR3aa: CASSWLTGSGNTIYF
v_gene: TRBV7-3
abundance: many
d_gene: TRBD1
j_gene: TRBJ1-3

CDR3nt: TGTGCCAGCAGCACGGCGGGACTCTCCTACAATGAGCAGTTCTTC
CDR3aa: CASSTAGLSYNEQFF
v_gene: TRBV7-2
abundance: NA
d_gene: NA
j_gene: TRBJ2-1

CDR3nt: TGTGCCAGCAGCCCTAGGGGGTGGGGATTAGCGGGAGTAAAAGGAAATGAGGAGACCCAGTACTTC
CDR3aa: CASSPRGWGLAGVKGNEETQYF
v_gene: TRBV7-2
abundance: many
d_gene: TRBD2
j_gene: TRBJ2-5

CDR3nt: TGTGCCAGCACCGAGGGGGGCGTGGTAGCTTTCTTT
CDR3aa: CASTEGGVVAFF
v_gene: TRBV7-2
abundance: NA
d_gene: NA
j_gene: TRBJ1-1

CDR3nt: TGTGCCAGCAGCTCCACGACGCGCTATTCGAGCGAGCAGTACTTC
CDR3aa: CASSSTTRYSSEQYF
v_gene: TRBV28
abundance: NA
d_gene: NA
j_gene: TRBJ2-7

CDR3nt: TGCGCCAGCAGCCAAGAAGCCGTGCGGGGGGTCCGGGTCTACAATGAGCAGTTCTTC
CDR3aa: CASSQEAVRGVRVYNEQFF
v_gene: TRBV4-1
abundance: NA
d_gene: TRBD2
j_gene: TRBJ2-1

CDR3nt: TGTGCCAGCAGCGCAAACCCGGGACAGAGCACAGATACGCAGTATTTT
CDR3aa: CASSANPGQSTDTQYF
v_gene: TRBV5-6
abundance: many
d_gene: TRBD1
j_gene: TRBJ2-3

CDR3nt: TGTGCCATCAAGGGGGAGATAAACAATCAGCCCCAGCATTTT
CDR3aa: CAIKGEINNQPQHF
v_gene: TRBV10-3
abundance: few
d_gene: NA
j_gene: TRBJ1-5

CDR3nt: TGTGCCAGCAGCCGACAGGGGGGTTATGGCTACACCTTC
CDR3aa: CASSRQGGYGYTF
v_gene: TRBV9
abundance: many
d_gene: TRBD1
j_gene: TRBJ1-2

CDR3nt: TGTGCCAGCAGTTACCAAGCCCACGCCGCAGATACGCAGTATTTT
CDR3aa: CASSYQAHAADTQYF
v_gene: TRBV6-5
abundance: many
d_gene: NA
j_gene: TRBJ2-3

CDR3nt: TGTGCCACCAGCAGCAGCGGGACAGCTCGGTTAATGGGTAACACCATATATTTT
CDR3aa: CATSSSGTARLMGNTIYF
v_gene: TRBV15
abundance: many
d_gene: TRBD1
j_gene: TRBJ1-3

CDR3nt: TGTGCCAGCAGCTTAGTTGAGCGGGAGCTGTACTTC
CDR3aa: CASSLVERELYF
v_gene: TRBV7-6
abundance: many
d_gene: TRBD2
j_gene: TRBJ2-7

CDR3nt: TGCGCCAGCAGCTTGGCCCTAGCCGAGAACTCCTACAATGAGCAGTTCTTC
CDR3aa: CASSLALAENSYNEQFF
v_gene: TRBV5-1
abundance: few
d_gene: NA
j_gene: TRBJ2-1

CDR3nt: TGTGCCAGCAGCCAGCCTTTAGATGGAGGGTACGAGCAGTACTTC
CDR3aa: CASSQPLDGGYEQYF
v_gene: TRBV4-2
abundance: many
d_gene: NA
j_gene: TRBJ2-7

CDR3nt: TGTGCCATCACTGGGACCGATGAAACTCGGACTGAAGCTTTCTTT
CDR3aa: CAITGTDETRTEAFF
v_gene: TRBV10-3
abundance: NA
d_gene: NA
j_gene: TRBJ1-1

CDR3nt: TGCGCCAGCAGCCAAGCCCCTCAGGGGTATAATTCACCCCTCCACTTT
CDR3aa: CASSQAPQGYNSPLHF
v_gene: TRBV4-1
abundance: NA
d_gene: NA
j_gene: TRBJ1-6

CDR3nt: TGCAGTGCTAGAGACAGGTTTGCCGGAAACACCATATATTTT
CDR3aa: CSARDRFAGNTIYF
v_gene: TRBV20-1
abundance: many
d_gene: NA
j_gene: TRBJ1-3

CDR3nt: TGCGCCAGCAGCTTGGGGGGGACAGGGGATTCCTACGAGCAGTACTTC
CDR3aa: CASSLGGTGDSYEQYF
v_gene: TRBV5-1
abundance: many
d_gene: TRBD1
j_gene: TRBJ2-7

CDR3nt: TGTGCCAGCAGCTTGGCATGGAGCTCCTACAATGAGCAGTTCTTC
CDR3aa: CASSLAWSSYNEQFF
v_gene: TRBV5-5
abundance: NA
d_gene: NA
j_gene: TRBJ2-1

CDR3nt: TGCAGTGCTAACCTACTGCAACTAGCGGGGCCCGGGGAGCTGTTTTTT
CDR3aa: CSANLLQLAGPGELFF
v_gene: TRBV20-1
abundance: few
d_gene: TRBD2
j_gene: TRBJ2-2

CDR3nt: TGCAGTGCTATAATACCGGGTGCAGATACGCAGTATTTT
CDR3aa: CSAIIPGADTQYF
v_gene: TRBV20-1
abundance: many
d_gene: NA
j_gene: TRBJ2-3

CDR3nt: TGTGCCAGCAGTTACCTGACAGGGAACTATGGCTACACCTTC
CDR3aa: CASSYLTGNYGYTF
v_gene: TRBV12-3/TRBV12-4
abundance: many
d_gene: TRBD1
j_gene: TRBJ1-2

CDR3nt: TGCAGTGCTAGGTCTGGGACAGGGGACCGAGAGACCCAGTACTTC
CDR3aa: CSARSGTGDRETQYF
v_gene: TRBV20-1
abundance: NA
d_gene: TRBD1
j_gene: TRBJ2-5

CDR3nt: TGTGCCAGCAGTTTAAGAGGGGCATTGGAGACCCAGTACTTC
CDR3aa: CASSLRGALETQYF
v_gene: TRBV12-3/TRBV12-4
abundance: few
d_gene: NA
j_gene: TRBJ2-5

CDR3nt: TGTGCCAGCAGCGTAGCGGTGAATGGGTATGAGCAGTTCTTC
CDR3aa: CASSVAVNGYEQFF
v_gene: TRBV9
abundance: NA
d_gene: NA
j_gene: TRBJ2-1

CDR3nt: TGTGCCAGCAGCCCACAGACAGGGAATACGCAGTATTTT
CDR3aa: CASSPQTGNTQYF
v_gene: TRBV7-3
abundance: NA
d_gene: TRBD1
j_gene: TRBJ2-3

CDR3nt: TGTGCCAGCAGCTCCGCGGGGAGGGGATCCTACGAGCAGTACTTC
CDR3aa: CASSSAGRGSYEQYF
v_gene: TRBV7-3
abundance: NA
d_gene: TRBD2
j_gene: TRBJ2-7

CDR3nt: TGTGCCAGCATTCGCTCGGGACAGCCAAGCTCTGGAAACACCATATATTTT
CDR3aa: CASIRSGQPSSGNTIYF
v_gene: TRBV6-2/TRBV6-3
abundance: NA
d_gene: TRBD1
j_gene: TRBJ1-3

CDR3nt: TGCAGCGTTGAAGTGGTGGAAAATCAGCCCCAGCATTTT
CDR3aa: CSVEVVENQPQHF
v_gene: TRBV29-1
abundance: few
d_gene: NA
j_gene: TRBJ1-5

CDR3nt: TGCGCCAGCAGCCAAGATTTAGAGACAGGGAGGGAGACCCAGTACTTC
CDR3aa: CASSQDLETGRETQYF
v_gene: TRBV4-3
abundance: NA
d_gene: NA
j_gene: TRBJ2-5

CDR3nt: TGTGCCAGCAGATCAGGGGAAAAACTGTTTTTT
CDR3aa: CASRSGEKLFF
v_gene: TRBV7-6
abundance: few
d_gene: NA
j_gene: TRBJ1-4

CDR3nt: TGCAGTGCTAGAGAGGATTTCAACGAGCAGTACTTC
CDR3aa: CSAREDFNEQYF
v_gene: TRBV20-1
abundance: NA
d_gene: NA
j_gene: TRBJ2-7

CDR3nt: TGCAGCGGGGCACTAGCTTGGGAGACCCAGTACTTC
CDR3aa: CSGALAWETQYF
v_gene: TRBV29-1
abundance: many
d_gene: NA
j_gene: TRBJ2-5

CDR3nt: TGCAGTGCTAGCGGCCCCACGCGGGAGCAGTACTTC
CDR3aa: CSASGPTREQYF
v_gene: TRBV20-1
abundance: many
d_gene: NA
j_gene: TRBJ2-7

CDR3nt: TGTGCCAGCAGAGCCTTGAGGGCCGGGGAGCTGTTTTTT
CDR3aa: CASRALRAGELFF
v_gene: TRBV7-2
abundance: many
d_gene: NA
j_gene: TRBJ2-2

CDR3nt: TGTGCCATCAGTGAGTCTGGCGGGGGGGCTGGAGAGACCCAGTACTTC
CDR3aa: CAISESGGGAGETQYF
v_gene: TRBV10-3
abundance: many
d_gene: TRBD2
j_gene: TRBJ2-5

CDR3nt: TGTGCCAGCAGTTTCCGGCCAGCGGGAGGAAGAACGCAGTATTTT
CDR3aa: CASSFRPAGGRTQYF
v_gene: TRBV27
abundance: few
d_gene: TRBD2
j_gene: TRBJ2-3

CDR3nt: TGTGCCAGCAGTTACGACAGAGGAGCTTTCTTT
CDR3aa: CASSYDRGAFF
v_gene: TRBV6-2/TRBV6-3
abundance: NA
d_gene: NA
j_gene: TRBJ1-1

CDR3nt: TGCGCCAGCAGCCGAGGGAGCTATGCGCACGTCACAGATACGCAGTATTTT
CDR3aa: CASSRGSYAHVTDTQYF
v_gene: TRBV4-3
abundance: many
d_gene: NA
j_gene: TRBJ2-3